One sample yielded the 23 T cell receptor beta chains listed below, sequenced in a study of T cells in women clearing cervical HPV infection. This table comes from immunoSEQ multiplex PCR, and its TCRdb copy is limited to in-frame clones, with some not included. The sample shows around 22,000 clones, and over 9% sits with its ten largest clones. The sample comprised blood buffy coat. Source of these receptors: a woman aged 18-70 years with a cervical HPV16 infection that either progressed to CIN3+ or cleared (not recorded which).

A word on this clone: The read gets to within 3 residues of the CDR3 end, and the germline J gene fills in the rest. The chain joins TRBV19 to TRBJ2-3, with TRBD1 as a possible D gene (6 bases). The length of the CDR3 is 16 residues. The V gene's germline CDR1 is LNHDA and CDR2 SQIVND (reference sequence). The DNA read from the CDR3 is TGTGCCAGTAGTATCTTGGGGGCAGGGAGCAATCAGCCG. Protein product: CASSILGAGSNQP. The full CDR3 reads CASSILGAGSNQPQYF.

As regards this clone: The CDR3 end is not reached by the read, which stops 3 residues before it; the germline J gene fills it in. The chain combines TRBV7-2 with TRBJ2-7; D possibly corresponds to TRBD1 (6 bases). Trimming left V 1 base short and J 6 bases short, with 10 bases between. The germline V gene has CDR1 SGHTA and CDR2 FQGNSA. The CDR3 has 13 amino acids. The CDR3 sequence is CASSLVLQGEQYF. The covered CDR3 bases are TGTGCCAGCAGCTTAGTACTACAGGGCGAG.

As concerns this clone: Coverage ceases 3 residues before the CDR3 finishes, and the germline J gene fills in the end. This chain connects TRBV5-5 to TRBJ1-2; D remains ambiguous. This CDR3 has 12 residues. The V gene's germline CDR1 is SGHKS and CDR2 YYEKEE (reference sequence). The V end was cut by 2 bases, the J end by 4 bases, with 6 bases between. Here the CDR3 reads CASSLNLYGYTF. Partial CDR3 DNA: TGTGCCAGCAGCTTAAATCTCTATGGC.

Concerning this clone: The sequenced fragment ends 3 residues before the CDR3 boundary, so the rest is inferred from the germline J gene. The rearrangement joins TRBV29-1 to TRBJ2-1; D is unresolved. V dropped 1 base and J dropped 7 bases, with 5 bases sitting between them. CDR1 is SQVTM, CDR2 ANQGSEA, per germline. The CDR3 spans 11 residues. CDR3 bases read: TGCAGCGTTGAAGTCCGGAATGAG. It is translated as CSVEVRNE. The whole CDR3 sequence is CSVEVRNEQFF.

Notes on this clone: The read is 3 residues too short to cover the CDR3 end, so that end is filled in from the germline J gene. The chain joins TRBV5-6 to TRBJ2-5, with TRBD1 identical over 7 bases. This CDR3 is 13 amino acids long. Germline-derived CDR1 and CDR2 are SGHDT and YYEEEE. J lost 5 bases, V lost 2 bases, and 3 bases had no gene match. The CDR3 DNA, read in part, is TGTGCCAGCAGCTTTAGGGGGCTTGAGACC. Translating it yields CASSFRGLET. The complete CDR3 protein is CASSFRGLETQYF.

CDR3 DNA (partial): TGTGCCTGGAAGGGCAGCACAGATACC. Translated: CAWKGSTDT. The CDR3 in its entirety is CAWKGSTDTYTF. The chain has TRBV30 and TRBJ1-2; D remains unclear. The read ends 3 residues early relative to the CDR3; the germline J gene fills the gap. Germline V gene data show CDR1 as GTSNPN and CDR2 as SVGIG (reference sequence). CDR3 length equals 12 residues.

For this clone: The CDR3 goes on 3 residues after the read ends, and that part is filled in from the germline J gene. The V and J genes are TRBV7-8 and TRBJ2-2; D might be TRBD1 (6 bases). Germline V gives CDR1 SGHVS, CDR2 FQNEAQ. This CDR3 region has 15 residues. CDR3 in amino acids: CASSPETGYNEKLFF. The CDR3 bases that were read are TGTGCCAGCAGCCCAGAAACAGGGTATAATGAAAAG.

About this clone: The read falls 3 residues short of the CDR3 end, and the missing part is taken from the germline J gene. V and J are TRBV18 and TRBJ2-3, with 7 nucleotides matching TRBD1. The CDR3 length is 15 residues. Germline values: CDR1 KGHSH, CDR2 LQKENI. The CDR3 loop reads CASSPQGQKQETQYF. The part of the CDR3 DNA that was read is TGTGCCAGCTCACCACAGGGACAGAAACAAGAGACG.

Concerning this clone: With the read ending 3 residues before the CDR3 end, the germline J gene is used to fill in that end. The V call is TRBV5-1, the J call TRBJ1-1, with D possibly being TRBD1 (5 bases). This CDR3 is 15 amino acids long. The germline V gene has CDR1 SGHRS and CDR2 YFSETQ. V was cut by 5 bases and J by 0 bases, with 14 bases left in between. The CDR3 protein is CASSPTGNVNTEAFF. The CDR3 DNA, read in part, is TGCGCCAGCAGTCCAACAGGTAATGTGAACACTGAA.

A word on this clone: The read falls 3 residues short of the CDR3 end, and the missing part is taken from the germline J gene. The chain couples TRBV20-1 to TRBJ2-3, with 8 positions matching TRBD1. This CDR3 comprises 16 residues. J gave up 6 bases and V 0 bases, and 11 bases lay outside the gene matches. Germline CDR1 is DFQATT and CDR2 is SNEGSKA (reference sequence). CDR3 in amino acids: CSARDFAGQGLDTQYF. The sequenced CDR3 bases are TGCAGTGCTAGAGATTTCGCAGGACAGGGCCTGGATACG.

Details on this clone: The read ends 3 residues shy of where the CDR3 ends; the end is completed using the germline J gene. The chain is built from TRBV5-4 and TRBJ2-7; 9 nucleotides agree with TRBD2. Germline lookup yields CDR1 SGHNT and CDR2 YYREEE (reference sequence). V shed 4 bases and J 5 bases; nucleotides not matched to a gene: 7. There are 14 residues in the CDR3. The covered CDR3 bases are TGTGCCAGCAGCCCGCGGGGGGGCCACGACGAG. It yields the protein CASSPRGGHDE. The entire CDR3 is CASSPRGGHDEQYF.

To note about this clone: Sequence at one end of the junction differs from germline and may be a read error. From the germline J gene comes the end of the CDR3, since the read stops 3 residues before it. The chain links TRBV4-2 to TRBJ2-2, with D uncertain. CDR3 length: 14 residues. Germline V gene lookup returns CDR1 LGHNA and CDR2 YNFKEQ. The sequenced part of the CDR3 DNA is TGCGCCAGCAGCCAAACTCGGAACACCGGGGAG. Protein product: CASSQTRNTGE. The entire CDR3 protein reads CASSQTRNTGELFF.

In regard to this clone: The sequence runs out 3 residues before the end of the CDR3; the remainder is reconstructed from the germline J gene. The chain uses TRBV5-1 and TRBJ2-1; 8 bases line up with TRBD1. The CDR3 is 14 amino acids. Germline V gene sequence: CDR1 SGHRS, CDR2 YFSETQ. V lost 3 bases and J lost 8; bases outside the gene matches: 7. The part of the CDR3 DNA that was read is TGCGCCAGCAGCTCGGGACAGGCTTGGGATGAG. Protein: CASSSGQAWDE. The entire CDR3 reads CASSSGQAWDEQFF.

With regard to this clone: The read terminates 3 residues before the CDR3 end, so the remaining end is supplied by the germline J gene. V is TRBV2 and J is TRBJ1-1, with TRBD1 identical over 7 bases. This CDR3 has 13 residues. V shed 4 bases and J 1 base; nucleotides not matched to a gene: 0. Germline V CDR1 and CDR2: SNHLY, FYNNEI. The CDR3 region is CASSAGGNTEAFF. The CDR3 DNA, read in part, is TGTGCCAGCAGTGCAGGGGGGAACACTGAA.

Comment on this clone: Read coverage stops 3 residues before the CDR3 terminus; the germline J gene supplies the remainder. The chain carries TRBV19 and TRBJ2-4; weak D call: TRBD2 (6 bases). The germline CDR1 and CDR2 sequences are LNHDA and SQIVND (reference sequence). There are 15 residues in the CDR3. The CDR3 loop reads CASSSRTGVMGGQYF. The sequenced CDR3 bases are TGTGCCAGTAGTTCCCGGACGGGGGTTATGGGTGGT.

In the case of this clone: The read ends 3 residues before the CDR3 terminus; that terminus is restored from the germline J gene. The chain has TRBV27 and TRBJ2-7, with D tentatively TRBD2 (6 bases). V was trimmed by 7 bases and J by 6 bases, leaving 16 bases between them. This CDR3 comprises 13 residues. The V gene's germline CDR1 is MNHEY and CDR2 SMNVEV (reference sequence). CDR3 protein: CASKLRGGGEQYF. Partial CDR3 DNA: TGTGCCAGCAAACTACGGGGAGGCGGCGAG.

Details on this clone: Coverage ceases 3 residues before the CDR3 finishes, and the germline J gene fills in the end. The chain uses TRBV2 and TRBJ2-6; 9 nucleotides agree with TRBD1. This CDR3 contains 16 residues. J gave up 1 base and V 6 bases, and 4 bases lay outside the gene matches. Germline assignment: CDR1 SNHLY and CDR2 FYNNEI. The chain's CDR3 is CASSGTGLSGANVLTF. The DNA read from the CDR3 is TGTGCCAGCAGCGGGACAGGGTTGTCTGGGGCCAACGTC.

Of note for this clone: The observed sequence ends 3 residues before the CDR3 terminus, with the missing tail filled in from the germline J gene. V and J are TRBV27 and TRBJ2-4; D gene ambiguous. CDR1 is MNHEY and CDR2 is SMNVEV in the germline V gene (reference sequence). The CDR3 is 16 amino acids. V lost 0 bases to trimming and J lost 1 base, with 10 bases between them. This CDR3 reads CASSLSQALAKNIQYF. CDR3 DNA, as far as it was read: TGTGCCAGCAGTTTATCCCAGGCTTTGGCCAAAAACATT.

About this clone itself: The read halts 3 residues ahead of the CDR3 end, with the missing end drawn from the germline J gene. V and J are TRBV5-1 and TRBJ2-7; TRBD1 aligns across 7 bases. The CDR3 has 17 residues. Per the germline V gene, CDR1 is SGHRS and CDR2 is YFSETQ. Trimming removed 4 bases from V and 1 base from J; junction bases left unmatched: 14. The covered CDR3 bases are TGCGCCAGCAGCAGAGGGACAGCAGGGGGAGAATCCTACGAG. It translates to CASSRGTAGGESYE. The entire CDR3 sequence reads CASSRGTAGGESYEQYF.

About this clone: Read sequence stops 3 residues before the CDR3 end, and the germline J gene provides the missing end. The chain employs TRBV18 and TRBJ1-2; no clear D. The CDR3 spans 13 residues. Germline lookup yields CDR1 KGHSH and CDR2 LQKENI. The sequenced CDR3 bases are TGTGCCAGCTCACAGAACGACAACGACGGC. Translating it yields CASSQNDNDG. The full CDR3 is CASSQNDNDGYTF.

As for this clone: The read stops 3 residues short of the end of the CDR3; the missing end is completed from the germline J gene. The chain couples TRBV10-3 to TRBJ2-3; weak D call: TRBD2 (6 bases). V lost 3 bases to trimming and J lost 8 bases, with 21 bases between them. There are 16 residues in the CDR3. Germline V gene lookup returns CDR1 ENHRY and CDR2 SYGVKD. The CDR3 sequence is CAISDALAEFGSTQYF. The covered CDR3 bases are TGTGCCATCAGTGATGCACTAGCCGAGTTTGGGAGTACG.

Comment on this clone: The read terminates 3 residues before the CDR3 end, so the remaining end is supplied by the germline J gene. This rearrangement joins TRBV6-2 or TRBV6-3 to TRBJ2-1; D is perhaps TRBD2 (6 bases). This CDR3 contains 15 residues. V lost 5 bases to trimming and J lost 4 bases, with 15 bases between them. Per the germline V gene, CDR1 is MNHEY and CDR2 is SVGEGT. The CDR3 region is CASSRNEGLYNEQFF. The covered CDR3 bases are TGTGCCAGCAGTCGTAATGAGGGACTTTACAATGAG.

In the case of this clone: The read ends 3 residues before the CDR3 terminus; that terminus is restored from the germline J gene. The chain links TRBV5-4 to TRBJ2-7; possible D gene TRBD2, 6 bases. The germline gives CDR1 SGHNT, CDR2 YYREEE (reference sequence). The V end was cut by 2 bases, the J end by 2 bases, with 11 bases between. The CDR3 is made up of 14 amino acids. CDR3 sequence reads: CASSLPSVPYEQYF. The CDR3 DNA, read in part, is TGTGCCAGCAGCTTACCTAGCGTACCCTACGAG.